This T cell receptor (beta chain) was recorded in a study of T cell responses to AZD1222 COVID-19 vaccine. About the study: Combined were second doses at about 4 or about 12 weeks.

Study observations and caveats: Regions 160-218 and 743-854 dominated among vaccine-associated CD4 TCRs spanning spike. Donor demographics were predominantly white British with a female majority; clonal diversity may be underestimated.

A remark on this clone: Its antigen is currently unknown.

Libraries were prepared by immunoSEQ multiplex PCR; TCRdb keeps only in-frame clonotypes and omits some of them. The sample lists about 140,000 clones; 85% to 95% were seen once. CDR3 length: 14 amino acids. V shed 2 bases and J 9 bases; nucleotides not matched to a gene: 7. CDR1 and CDR2 (germline): SGHRS, YFSETQ. The material sequenced was peripheral blood, taken on day 0 of AZD1222 vaccination. The genes are TRBV5-1 and TRBJ2-7, with TRBD2 matching 11 bases. This receptor was identified in an adult in good health. For the CDR3, the DNA is TGCGCCAGCAGCTTTACTAGCGGGAGATCACCGCAGTACTTC. Protein sequence: CASSFTSGRSPQYF. Full variable domain (missing parts from reference TRBV5-1 and TRBJ2-7): KAGVTQTPRYLIKTRGQQVTLSCSPISGHRSVSWYQQTPGQGLQFLFEYFSETQRNKGNFPGRFSGRQFSNSRSEMNVSTLELGDSALYLCASSFTSGRSPQYFGPGTRLTVT.